This TCR beta chain was recorded in a study of early T cells in non-severe SARS-CoV-2 infection. Turning to the study itself: Sequencing was performed on bulk RNA from unsorted whole blood, leaving chains unpaired. Broader study findings: VDJdb matching skewed toward anti-spike CD8 responses, missing private and CD4 specificities.

The germline V and J ends were trimmed by 8 bases and 2 bases, with 16 bases remaining between them. This CDR3 spans 14 amino acids. The germline CDR1 and CDR2 sequences are MDHEN and SYDVKM. In this sample, this clonotype turned up a few times. Its target is not known. Each cDNA molecule carried a unique molecular identifier. TCRdb reprocessed the 5' RACE reads with MiXCR, giving one entry per CDR3 protein. The sample lists about 48,000 distinct CDR3 sequences; about 12% were seen once. The gene calls are TRBV28 and TRBJ2-7, with D possibly TRBD2 on 6 matching bases. The specimen was whole blood. The TCR originated in an adult who was a healthcare worker with PCR-confirmed SARS-CoV-2 infection or an uninfected control (not recorded which). CDR3 region: CASLPGTATYEQYF. The DNA for the CDR3 is TGTGCCAGCTTGCCCGGGACTGCCACCTACGAGCAGTACTTC.